This is a list of T cell receptor beta chains from one sample in a study of cytomegalovirus exposure and HLA in healthy donors. Sequencing used immunoSEQ multiplex PCR; TCRdb keeps in-frame clones, though not all of them. The sample records roughly 120,000 clones, roughly 82% being singletons. The source material was PBMCs. These receptors all stem from a woman between 35 and 50 years old in good health and CMV-seropositive. CDR3s include the opening cysteine and the closing phenylalanine or tryptophan. A D gene is named only where the DNA matches it firmly. Clone size is not always given. Where it is, it says once, few, many or a class for expanded clones.

V gene: TRBV9
J gene: TRBJ2-5
D gene: -
clone size: -
CDR3 DNA: TGTGCCAGCAGCGTAAGCCTGGAAGAGACCCAGTACTTC
CDR3 protein: CASSVSLEETQYF

V gene: TRBV10-2
J gene: TRBJ2-3
D gene: -
clone size: -
CDR3 DNA: TGCGCCGCACAGGGCTTAGATACGCAGTATTTT
CDR3 protein: CAAQGLDTQYF

V gene: TRBV5-5
J gene: TRBJ1-3
D gene: -
clone size: -
CDR3 DNA: TGTGCCAGCAGCCGGGGGTTTATGCCTGGAAACACCATATATTTT
CDR3 protein: CASSRGFMPGNTIYF

V gene: TRBV28
J gene: TRBJ1-2
D gene: TRBD1
clone size: -
CDR3 DNA: TGTGCCAGCAGCCCGGGACAGTTTAACTATGGCTACACCTTC
CDR3 protein: CASSPGQFNYGYTF

V gene: TRBV28
J gene: TRBJ1-3
D gene: -
clone size: -
CDR3 DNA: TGTGCCAGCAGTATGAGCTCTGGAAACACCATATATTTT
CDR3 protein: CASSMSSGNTIYF

V gene: TRBV4-1
J gene: TRBJ2-6
D gene: -
clone size: -
CDR3 DNA: TGCGCCAGCAGCCAAGGGACAGTGAACTCTGGGGCCAACGTCCTGACTTTC
CDR3 protein: CASSQGTVNSGANVLTF

V gene: TRBV7-2
J gene: TRBJ2-1
D gene: TRBD2
clone size: -
CDR3 DNA: TGTGCCAGCAGCTCGTTCGGACTAGCGGGAGGGCCCTCCTACAATGAGCAGTTCTTC
CDR3 protein: CASSSFGLAGGPSYNEQFF

V gene: TRBV10-3
J gene: TRBJ1-1
D gene: -
clone size: -
CDR3 DNA: TGTGCCATCACCTCAGACAGAAAGAACACTGAAGCTTTCTTT
CDR3 protein: CAITSDRKNTEAFF

V gene: TRBV7-3
J gene: TRBJ2-7
D gene: TRBD1
clone size: -
CDR3 DNA: TGTGCCAGCAGCTGGGGACAGGGAGCCGAGCAGTACTTC
CDR3 protein: CASSWGQGAEQYF

V gene: TRBV4-1
J gene: TRBJ2-3
D gene: -
clone size: -
CDR3 DNA: TGCGCCAGCAGCCAAGATCCTCCGGTTTCCCGGGACTCCCATTTT
CDR3 protein: CASSQDPPVSRDSHF

V gene: TRBV27
J gene: TRBJ2-7
D gene: TRBD2
clone size: once
CDR3 DNA: TGTGCCAGCAGTTTTCGGGGGGACGAGCAGTACTTC
CDR3 protein: CASSFRGDEQYF

V gene: TRBV6-6
J gene: TRBJ1-1
D gene: TRBD1
clone size: -
CDR3 DNA: TGTGCCAGCAGCTCCGGGACAGGGAGGCGTGAAGCTTTCTTT
CDR3 protein: CASSSGTGRREAFF

V gene: TRBV6-1
J gene: TRBJ1-3
D gene: -
clone size: -
CDR3 DNA: TGTGCCAGCAGTGAAGCGCTCGGCGGAGACTCTGGAAACACCATATATTTT
CDR3 protein: CASSEALGGDSGNTIYF

V gene: TRBV7-9
J gene: TRBJ1-4
D gene: TRBD1
clone size: -
CDR3 DNA: TGTGCCAGCAGCCCGGGACAGGGTTGGAATGAAAAACTGTTTTTT
CDR3 protein: CASSPGQGWNEKLFF

V gene: TRBV5-1
J gene: TRBJ1-2
D gene: TRBD1
clone size: -
CDR3 DNA: TGCGCCAGCAGCCTGCGGACAGGGGGGTATGGCTACACCTTC
CDR3 protein: CASSLRTGGYGYTF